This T cell receptor beta chain emerged from a study of shared clonotypes between healthy human individuals. Study context: Ranging from 18 to 49 in age, donors were two women and three men.

Germline V gene sequence: CDR1 MNHNY, CDR2 SVGAGI (reference sequence). The CDR3 has 13 residues. V lost 6 bases and J 5 bases, leaving 14 bases between the germline ends. Naive CD8 isolation took CD45RO-negative cells positively selected for CCR7 and excluded terminally differentiated effector memory CD45RA+ cells. Adults of Caucasian background living in Nashville, Tennessee made up all donors. Assay execution took place at the deep level. TCRdb keeps only in-frame clones here, not all; method: immunoSEQ multiplex PCR. This sample yields about 2.1 million clones, of which 93% are seen a single time; about 1.7% belongs to the top ten.

The rearrangement links TRBV6-6 to TRBJ2-7; D is possibly TRBD1 (6 bases). The sequencing input was naive CD8+ T cells from PBMCs. This clonotype originated in a man younger than 35 in good health. Some clones in this sample may be carry-over from other donors' samples. This CDR3 reads CASSGQGKNEQYF. DNA of the CDR3: TGTGCCAGCAGCGGCCAGGGGAAAAACGAGCAGTACTTC.